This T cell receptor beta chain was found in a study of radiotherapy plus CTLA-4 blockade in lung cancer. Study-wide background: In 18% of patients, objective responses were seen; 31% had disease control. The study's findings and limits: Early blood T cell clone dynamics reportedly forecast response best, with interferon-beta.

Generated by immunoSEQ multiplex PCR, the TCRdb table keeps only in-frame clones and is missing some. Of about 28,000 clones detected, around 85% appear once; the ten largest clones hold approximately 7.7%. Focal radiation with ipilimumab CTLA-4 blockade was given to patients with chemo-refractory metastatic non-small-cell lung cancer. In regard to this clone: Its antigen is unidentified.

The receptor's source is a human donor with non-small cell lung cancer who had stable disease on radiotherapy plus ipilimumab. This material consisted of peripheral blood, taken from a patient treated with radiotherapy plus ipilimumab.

CDR3 loop: CASSLEEGTEAFF. The CDR3 bases are TGTGCCAGCAGCTTAGAGGAGGGGACTGAAGCTTTCTTT. This chain connects TRBV7-9 to TRBJ1-1; D perhaps matches TRBD1 (5 bases). Trimming shortened V by 1 base and J by 5 bases, and 8 bases separated the two germline ends. Germline V gene data show CDR1 as SEHNR and CDR2 as FQNEAQ (reference sequence). The CDR3 extends over 13 amino acids.